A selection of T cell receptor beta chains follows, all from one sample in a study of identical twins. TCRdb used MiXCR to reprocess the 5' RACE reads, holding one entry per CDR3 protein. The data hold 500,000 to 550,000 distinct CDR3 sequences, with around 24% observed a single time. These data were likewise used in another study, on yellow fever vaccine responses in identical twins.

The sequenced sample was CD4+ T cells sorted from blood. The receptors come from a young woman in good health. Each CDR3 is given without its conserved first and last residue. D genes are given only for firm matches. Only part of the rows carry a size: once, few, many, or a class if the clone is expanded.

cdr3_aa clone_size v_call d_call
ASSLTITDTQY once TRBV7-3 NA
ASSSKELSNQPQH NA TRBV19 NA
SASRTSAYEQY NA TRBV20-1 TRBD2
SVEVAYGYT few TRBV29-1 NA
ASSEGQGFYNSPLH few TRBV5-1 TRBD1
SGREETQY few TRBV20-1 NA
ASSLTVNEQF many TRBV11-3 NA
ASSHRRTGPGYT NA TRBV6-2/TRBV6-3 NA
ASSPRQSTDTQY few TRBV7-9 NA
SASLLAGKNNEQF few TRBV20-1 TRBD2
ASSYSIGGSYNEQF NA TRBV6-5 NA
ATSATGGGRSKQY NA TRBV24-1 TRBD2
ASSASGESTDTQY few TRBV5-1 NA
ASGLADPRQAGELF once TRBV12-5 NA
ASSQQGWEQY NA TRBV14 NA
ASSSTGFSTDTQY NA TRBV7-7 NA
ASTTSGTGSNEQF few TRBV5-1 NA
ASSLQIAGVGGTDTQY NA TRBV12-3/TRBV12-4 TRBD2
ASSLWGGNQPQH many TRBV12-3/TRBV12-4 NA
SAAGTSRVGTEQF NA TRBV20-1 NA
ASKREGNEQF NA TRBV2 TRBD2
ASSPGTDSKNIQY few TRBV7-3 NA
ASISTALGTQY few TRBV12-3/TRBV12-4 NA
AIGGTGASTDTQY once TRBV10-3 NA
ASSQGTSKGDNEQF few TRBV4-2 TRBD2
ASSQELDTEAF NA TRBV14 NA
ASREPGELF few TRBV2 NA
ASSLSRANTGELF few TRBV5-1 NA
ATRGAENSPLH few TRBV24-1 NA
ASSQDLTGKTGELF few TRBV3-1 TRBD1
ASKGQGAGYGYT few TRBV4-1 TRBD1
ASSLAQGRETQY NA TRBV12-3/TRBV12-4 NA
ASSGGTGTYEQY few TRBV7-8 TRBD1
ASSPWRYSNQPQH NA TRBV12-3/TRBV12-4 NA
ASSWTTNTGELF NA TRBV27 NA
SALGGLETQY NA TRBV20-1 NA
ASSLQGLGATDT NA TRBV11-2 NA
SARDMGLETQY few TRBV20-1 NA
SVTDQAGDQPQH NA TRBV29-1 NA
ASNREALYEQY NA TRBV2 NA
ASSLGGTAQETQY NA TRBV5-1 NA
ATSSDRNQPQH NA TRBV15 NA
ASSLSGHPTGELF NA TRBV19 NA
ASSQGRANTEAF NA TRBV5-4 NA
SARESGDNQPQH NA TRBV20-1 NA